The 15 T cell receptor beta chains in this list originate from one sample, sequenced in a study of early T cells in non-severe SARS-CoV-2 infection. In TCRdb, the 5' RACE reads were re-called with MiXCR into one record per CDR3 protein. Here the sample spans about 20,000 distinct CDR3 sequences, 5.9% being singletons. The sample was whole blood. All receptors derive from an adult who was a healthcare worker with PCR-confirmed SARS-CoV-2 infection or an uninfected control (not recorded which).

This clonotype was seen repeatedly, ten times or more. The rearrangement uses TRBV27 and TRBJ2-7; TRBD1 matches at 7 bases. V shed 5 bases, J shed 2 bases, and the junction held 6 bases outside the gene matches. The CDR3 is made up of 14 amino acids. The germline CDR1 and CDR2 sequences are MNHEY and SMNVEV (reference sequence). The DNA for the CDR3 is TGTGCCAGCAGTACCAGACAGGGTCCCTACGAGCAGTACTTC. This sequence encodes CASSTRQGPYEQYF.

This clonotype was counted only a few times. V usage is TRBV5-1 and J usage is TRBJ2-7; D is possibly TRBD1 or TRBD2 (5 bases each). The V end was cut by 0 bases, the J end by 5 bases, with 6 bases between. The CDR3 is made up of 12 amino acids. Germline V gene sequence: CDR1 SGHRS, CDR2 YFSETQ. DNA for the CDR3: TGCGCCAGCAGCTTGGTGGGGGACGAGCAGTACTTC. Protein: CASSLVGDEQYF.

There are many counts of this clonotype. V gene TRBV27 combines with J gene TRBJ1-6; 9 nucleotides line up with TRBD1. Germline V lookup: CDR1 MNHEY, CDR2 SMNVEV (reference sequence). Unmatched junction bases numbered 7, after V lost 6 bases and J lost 10 bases. The CDR3 sequence is 14 residues long. The CDR3 DNA reads TGTGCCAGCAGATTGGGACAGGGCGAATCACCCCTCCACTTT. This sequence encodes CASRLGQGESPLHF.

This clonotype was seen ten or more times. The chain has TRBV29-1 and TRBJ2-1; TRBD2 aligns across 10 bases. The J segment lost 1 base and the V segment lost 1 base, leaving 10 bases of the junction unmatched. CDR1 and CDR2 from the germline V gene are SQVTM and ANQGSEA. CDR3 size: 18 residues. The CDR3 coding sequence is TGCAGCGTTGAAGGGGCGCTAACTAGCGGGAAGTCCTACAATGAGCAGTTCTTC. This codes for CSVEGALTSGKSYNEQFF.

This clonotype has a count of ten or more. The chain employs TRBV2 and TRBJ2-7; D is undetermined. This CDR3 is built from 12 residues. Trimming cost V 0 bases and J 3 bases, with 3 bases left between them. Per the germline V gene, CDR1 is SNHLY and CDR2 is FYNNEI. DNA of the CDR3: TGTGCCAGCAGTGAAGCCCTCTACGAGCAGTACTTC. Translating it yields CASSEALYEQYF.

The table lists this clonotype with many counts. The chain is built from TRBV7-9 and TRBJ2-1; a possible D gene is TRBD2 (5 bases). Germline V lookup: CDR1 SEHNR, CDR2 FQNEAQ (reference sequence). The CDR3 is 18 amino acids. Trimming removed 5 bases at V and 4 bases at J, with 24 bases between. CDR3 sequence: CASSLGARPGDYYNEQFF. As DNA, the CDR3 is TGTGCCAGCAGCCTGGGAGCTCGGCCTGGAGATTATTACAATGAGCAGTTCTTC.

This clonotype was observed many times. This chain joins TRBV28 and TRBJ2-5; possibly TRBD1 for D (6 bases). The CDR3 extends over 13 amino acids. Germline V CDR1 and CDR2: MDHEN, SYDVKM. Trimming took 2 bases from V and 4 from J, leaving 8 bases between them. The CDR3 reads CASSLGGSETQYF. The CDR3 DNA follows: TGTGCCAGCAGTTTAGGGGGCTCAGAGACCCAGTACTTC.

This clonotype is termed medium-sized. The J gene is TRBJ1-2, the V gene TRBV14; 7 nucleotides agree with TRBD1. Unmatched junction bases numbered 13, after V lost 2 bases and J lost 4 bases. The CDR3 extends over 17 amino acids. Germline V gene data show CDR1 as SGHDN and CDR2 as FVKESK. The CDR3 bases are TGTGCCAGCAGCCAACGCGGGACAGTCAACGCTCGCTATGGCTACACCTTC. It codes for CASSQRGTVNARYGYTF.

This clonotype was seen repeatedly, ten times or more. J is TRBJ2-5 and V is TRBV20-1; possibly TRBD1 or TRBD2 for D (5 bases each). The CDR3 spans 14 residues. Trimming cost V 0 bases and J 4 bases, with 12 bases left between them. CDR1 DFQATT and CDR2 SNEGSKA come from the germline V gene (reference sequence). The CDR3 spells CSARDRDLRETQYF. CDR3 nucleotides: TGCAGTGCTAGAGATCGGGACCTGCGAGAGACCCAGTACTTC.

This clonotype showed up just once. The chain has TRBV11-2 and TRBJ2-3, with 7 bases that match TRBD2. Germline V gene data show CDR1 as SGHAT and CDR2 as FQNNGV. The CDR3 has 16 amino acids. J was trimmed by 6 bases and V by 5 bases; bases with no gene match: 14. The DNA of the CDR3 is TGTGCCAGCAGCCCGGGGCGTGGGAGGGCCGTGGATACGCAGTATTTT. This codes for CASSPGRGRAVDTQYF. The full variable domain, completed using reference TRBV11-2 and TRBJ2-3, is EAGVAQSPRYKIIEKRQSVAFWCNPISGHATLYWYQQILGQGPKLLIQFQNNGVVDDSQLPKDRFSAERLKGVDSTLKIQPAKLEDSAVYLCASSPGRGRAVDTQYFGPGTRLTVL.

This clonotype showed up just a few times. The chain uses TRBV6-6 and TRBJ1-1, with TRBD1 as a possible D gene (6 bases). V lost 0 bases and J lost 7, with 18 bases in between. The CDR3 loop spans 16 amino acids. Germline values: CDR1 MNHNY, CDR2 SVGAGI (reference sequence). The CDR3 here is CASSYSKSSWDIEAFF. The CDR3, as DNA: TGTGCCAGCAGTTACTCGAAATCTTCATGGGACATTGAAGCTTTCTTT.

This clonotype was observed many times. V usage is TRBV5-1 and J usage is TRBJ2-1; TRBD2 aligns across 10 bases. Germline lookup yields CDR1 SGHRS and CDR2 YFSETQ. V was clipped by 0 bases and J by 5 bases; unmatched bases: 5. The CDR3 sequence is 16 residues long. The CDR3 region is CASSLDAGLADNEQFF. In DNA form, the CDR3 reads TGCGCCAGCAGCTTGGATGCAGGACTAGCGGACAATGAGCAGTTCTTC.

In this sample, this clonotype turned up once. One base away lies a much larger clone, so this may be a sequencing read error. V is TRBV9 and J is TRBJ1-2, with D unclear. Germline lookup yields CDR1 SGDLS and CDR2 YYNGEE. The CDR3 contains 13 residues. This chain's CDR3 is CASNVGQPYGYTF. CDR3 DNA: TGTGCCAGCAACGTAGGGCAACCATATGGCTACACCTTC.

This clonotype occurred many times. The J gene is TRBJ2-1, the V gene TRBV5-1, with 9 bases identical to TRBD2. Germline trimming cut 5 bases from V and 8 bases from J; bases unmatched to any gene: 8. Per the germline V gene, CDR1 is SGHRS and CDR2 is YFSETQ. The CDR3 has 14 amino acids. Written as DNA, the CDR3 is TGCGCCAGCAGATGGGCGGGAGGGCAGGATGAGCAGTTCTTC. Protein sequence: CASRWAGGQDEQFF.

This clonotype was detected ten times or more. The chain employs TRBV4-1 and TRBJ2-1; unclear D gene. Trimming shortened V by 0 bases and J by 5 bases, and 5 bases separated the two germline ends. The CDR3 runs to 13 residues. In germline, CDR1 is MGHRA, CDR2 YSYEKL. Here the CDR3 DNA reads TGCGCCAGCAGCCAAGAAATGAACAATGAGCAGTTCTTC. Translating gives CASSQEMNNEQFF.